The subject of this entry is one TCR beta chain. The target antigen is unknown. The entry originates in a study of cytomegalovirus exposure and HLA in healthy donors. Points from the study as a whole: An observed cluster of highly shared sequence variants was recorded as a likely sequencing artifact.

After removal of 3 bases from V and 6 bases from J, the junction contained 15 bases not matched to a gene. Looked up from germline, CDR1 is SGHNT and CDR2 is YENEEA. The CDR3 has 18 amino acids. With 60 Vbeta and 13 Jbeta primers, the PCR was carried out. Sequenced by immunoSEQ multiplex PCR; TCRdb stores in-frame clones only, minus some. This sample has about 140,000 clones, with approximately 80% found just once. Healthy bone marrow donors made up the cohort. This chain uses TRBV11-3 with TRBJ2-7; 12 bases match TRBD2. Material: PBMCs. The TCR comes from a man younger than 45 in good health and CMV-seropositive. CDR3 in amino acids: CASSFSTTSGSPPGEQYF. The CDR3 bases are TGTGCCAGCAGCTTCTCCACGACTAGCGGGAGTCCCCCGGGCGAGCAGTACTTC.